Sequencing of this T cell receptor (beta chain) was carried out in a study of regulatory T cells in long-lasting Graves disease. Study-wide context: Persistence in Graves' disease required over 5 years of antithyroid drugs plus positive TSH receptor antibodies. Study-level results: Whereas 966 public clonotypes were shared by new patients, persistent patients shared more, at some 3,000.

As for this clonotype: Its specificity is not known.

Construction of TCR beta libraries relied on iRepertoire HTBI primers and on Arm-PCR targeting CDR3 regions. As originally analysed: Across all samples, approximately 68 TRBV segments and about 13 TRBJ segments were identified. A single record per CDR3 protein comes from TCRdb applying MiXCR to the multiplex PCR reads. These V and J calls originate from TCRdb's pipeline instead of the authors' own analysis. Among approximately 690,000 distinct CDR3 sequences, about 32% were seen once, and the ten largest hold about two fifths. The CDR3 runs to 13 residues. The germline gives CDR1 GTSNPN, CDR2 SVGIG (reference sequence). The germline V and J ends were trimmed by 1 base and 3 bases, with 7 bases remaining between them. Time point indicated: persistent/refractory GD, antithyroid drugs over 5 years with positive TRAb. The TCR library used RNA extracted from PBMCs.

The source material was peripheral blood mononuclear cells (PBMCs), sampled when the disease was refractory, from a patient treated with antithyroid drugs. This sequence was found in a female donor with Graves disease. The chain employs TRBV30 and TRBJ1-5; D unresolved. The CDR3 here is CAWSGFFNQPQHF. The CDR3 DNA sequence: TGTGCCTGGAGTGGATTTTTCAATCAGCCCCAGCATTTT.